The 9 T cell receptor beta chains below all came from one sample that was sequenced in a study of T-cell reconstitution after alpha-beta-depleted transplantation in children. During its preparation, the TCRbeta library received unique molecular identifiers. MiXCR, run by TCRdb on the PCR reads, gives a single entry per CDR3 protein. The table lists approximately 650,000 distinct CDR3 sequences, around 14% of them singletons. Specimen: PBMCs, collected before TCRalphabeta/CD19-depleted stem cell transplant. The receptors come from a girl aged 2 to 10 with congenital amegakaryocytic thrombocytopenia, due to receive a stem cell transplant.

This clonotype was seen repeatedly, ten times or more. CDR3 in amino acids: CSATTGAGNTIYF. Written as DNA, the CDR3 is TGCAGTGCCACCACCGGGGCTGGAAACACCATATATTTT. The gene calls are TRBV20-1 and TRBJ1-3; no clear D gene. V lost 6 bases and J lost 2, with 11 bases in between. The CDR3 length is 13 residues. Germline V gene sequence: CDR1 DFQATT, CDR2 SNEGSKA (reference sequence).

This clonotype was counted at least ten times. The genes are TRBV29-1 and TRBJ2-1, with a weak D call TRBD1 (6 bases). The CDR3 runs to 13 residues. Germline CDR1 SQVTM, CDR2 ANQGSEA. The V gene lost 3 bases and the J gene lost 6 bases, with 12 bases spanning the gap. The CDR3 DNA reads TGCAGCGTTGAGCCCAGGGGCGGCAATGAGCAGTTCTTC. The encoded protein is CSVEPRGGNEQFF.

This clonotype appeared a few times. The chain couples TRBV10-3 to TRBJ2-2; 11 bases fit TRBD2. The CDR3 has 16 amino acids. The J segment lost 5 bases and the V segment lost 3 bases, leaving 5 bases of the junction unmatched. Germline CDR1 and CDR2: ENHRY and SYGVKD. This CDR3 reads CAISDPGLAVTGELFF. In nucleotides, the CDR3 is TGTGCCATCAGTGACCCGGGACTAGCGGTAACCGGGGAGCTGTTTTTT.

This clonotype was detected a few times. The gene calls are TRBV5-1 and TRBJ1-2, with D possibly TRBD1 on 6 matching bases. V was shortened by 0 bases and J by 11 bases, with 20 bases between the two germline ends. The CDR3 consists of 15 residues. Germline V gives CDR1 SGHRS, CDR2 YFSETQ. The chain's CDR3 is CASSLAGVTRGHYTF. The DNA of the CDR3 is TGCGCCAGCAGCTTGGCCGGTGTCACCAGGGGACATTACACCTTC.

This chain uses TRBV29-1 with TRBJ2-1; D may be TRBD2 (6 bases). V lost 6 bases to trimming and J lost 7 bases, with 13 bases between them. Germline-derived CDR1 and CDR2 are SQVTM and ANQGSEA. The CDR3 loop spans 12 amino acids. CDR3 sequence reads: CSVRRESNEQFF. CDR3 DNA: TGCAGCGTCCGTCGGGAGTCTAATGAGCAGTTCTTC.

This clonotype was recorded at least ten times. The chain combines TRBV29-1 with TRBJ2-7; 9 bases are a match to TRBD1. CDR1 is SQVTM, CDR2 ANQGSEA, per germline. The trim removed 5 bases at V and 6 bases at J, leaving 8 bases unmatched. This CDR3 has 13 residues. CDR3 region: CSVQGQGEREQYF. The CDR3 DNA reads as TGCAGCGTTCAGGGACAGGGAGAACGCGAGCAGTACTTC.

The V call is TRBV7-9, the J call TRBJ2-7; D gene ambiguous. V lost 2 bases and J 2 bases, leaving 7 bases between the germline ends. The CDR3 runs 13 residues. CDR1 and CDR2 from the germline V gene are SEHNR and FQNEAQ (reference sequence). DNA of the CDR3: TGTGCCAGCAGCTTAAGTGAGACCTACGAGCAGTACTTC. This sequence encodes CASSLSETYEQYF. Full variable domain (remainder filled in from reference TRBV7-9 and TRBJ2-7): DTGVSQNPRHKITKRGQNVTFRCDPISEHNRLYWYRQTLGQGPEFLTYFQNEAQLEKSRLLSDRFSAERPKGSFSTLEIQRTEQGDSAMYLCASSLSETYEQYFGPGTRLTVT.

This clonotype was observed at least ten times. This rearrangement joins TRBV20-1 to TRBJ2-1, with D possibly matching TRBD1 (5 bases). With 1 base removed from V and 1 base from J, the gap between germline ends came to 14 bases. Per germline, CDR1 DFQATT and CDR2 SNEGSKA (reference sequence). This CDR3 spans 16 amino acids. The CDR3 nucleotides are TGCAGTGCTAGAGTGTCTCCAGGGAAGTCCTACAATGAGCAGTTCTTC. As protein: CSARVSPGKSYNEQFF.

A few counts support this clonotype. The rearrangement links TRBV30 to TRBJ2-1; D is ambiguous. This CDR3 is 13 amino acids long. V was clipped by 0 bases and J by 8 bases, with 11 bases between them. CDR1 and CDR2 (germline): GTSNPN, SVGIG (reference sequence). CDR3 protein: CAWSVEQIDEQFF. For the CDR3, the DNA is TGTGCCTGGAGTGTAGAGCAAATCGATGAGCAGTTCTTC.